The 10 T cell receptor beta chains below were found in one sample sequenced in a study of cytomegalovirus exposure and HLA in healthy donors. PCR was performed using 60 Vbeta and 13 Jbeta primers. Method: immunoSEQ multiplex PCR; TCRdb's copy keeps in-frame clones and lacks some. The data show 110,000 to 150,000 clones, with about 8.9% seen just once and 1.8% held by the top ten. The sequenced sample consisted of PBMCs. Every receptor here comes from a man aged 50 to 59 in good health and CMV-seronegative.

This clone occurred a few times. The rearrangement links TRBV2 to TRBJ2-1; 9 bases line up with TRBD1. Germline loops: CDR1 SNHLY, CDR2 FYNNEI. J lost 7 bases, V lost 6 bases, and 7 bases had no gene match. The CDR3 length is 14 residues. The CDR3 region is CASRGQGTFNEQFF. The CDR3 bases are TGTGCCAGCAGGGGACAGGGAACTTTTAATGAGCAGTTCTTC. Looking up the rest from reference TRBV2 and TRBJ2-1 gives the full variable domain: EPEVTQTPSHQVTQMGQEVILRCVPISNHLYFYWYRQILGQKVEFLVSFYNNEISEKSEIFDDQFSVERPDGSNFTLKIRSTKLEDSAMYFCASRGQGTFNEQFFGPGTRLTVL.

This clone was seen a handful of times. V usage is TRBV6-5 and J usage is TRBJ1-2; D might be TRBD1 (6 bases). The ends were cut back, 7 bases at V and 3 bases at J, with 15 bases in the middle. The germline gives CDR1 MNHEY, CDR2 SVGAGI. This CDR3 is 14 amino acids long. The CDR3, as DNA: TGTGCCAGCACCCTTCTCAGGGGAGACTATGGCTACACCTTC. Translating gives CASTLLRGDYGYTF.

The genes are TRBV19 and TRBJ1-1, with D unresolved. Trimming stripped 3 bases from V and 6 bases from J, with 8 bases between. Germline CDR1 reads LNHDA; CDR2 reads SQIVND (reference sequence). The CDR3 covers 12 residues. The CDR3 sequence: CASSMSPAEAFF. The CDR3 nucleotides are TGTGCCAGTAGTATGAGCCCGGCTGAAGCTTTCTTT. Full variable domain (remainder filled in from reference TRBV19 and TRBJ1-1): DGGITQSPKYLFRKEGQNVTLSCEQNLNHDAMYWYRQDPGQGLRLIYYSQIVNDFQKGDIAEGYSVSREKKESFPLTVTSAQKNPTAFYLCASSMSPAEAFFGQGTRLTVV.

The genes are TRBV5-5 and TRBJ2-7; 9 bases fit TRBD2. V lost 1 base, J lost 4 bases, and 9 bases stayed unmatched. CDR1 SGHKS and CDR2 YYEKEE come from the germline V gene (reference sequence). The CDR3 extends over 16 amino acids. The CDR3 region has the DNA TGTGCCAGCAGCTTGACAGGCGAAAGCGGGAGGTACGAGCAGTACTTC. Residues: CASSLTGESGRYEQYF.

The table lists this clone with a few counts. V gene TRBV25-1 combines with J gene TRBJ2-7; 8 bases map to TRBD1. Germline V lookup: CDR1 MGHDK, CDR2 SYGVNS. The CDR3 totals 13 residues. V shed 4 bases, J shed 5 bases, and the junction held 4 bases outside the gene matches. The CDR3 sequence: CASSAQGGNEQYF. The CDR3 region has the DNA TGTGCCAGCAGTGCACAGGGGGGCAACGAGCAGTACTTC.

The rearrangement links TRBV7-9 to TRBJ2-2; D is ambiguous. The CDR3 totals 12 residues. Germline CDR1 reads SEHNR; CDR2 reads FQNEAQ (reference sequence). Trimming pared 6 bases from V and 7 bases from J, leaving 9 bases between. The CDR3 loop reads CASSTENGELFF. The CDR3 DNA reads TGTGCCAGCAGTACCGAGAACGGGGAGCTGTTTTTT.

This clone appeared a few times. The chain is built from TRBV5-1 and TRBJ1-1; possibly TRBD1 for D (5 bases). This CDR3 spans 13 amino acids. Trimming stripped 2 bases from V and 8 bases from J, with 13 bases between. CDR1 is SGHRS, CDR2 YFSETQ, per germline. The CDR3, as DNA: TGCGCCAGCAGCTTCCAGGGTATCTCCGAAGCTTTCTTT. Protein: CASSFQGISEAFF.

The gene calls are TRBV13 and TRBJ2-2; 7 positions agree with TRBD1. The CDR3 loop spans 15 amino acids. CDR1 PRHDT and CDR2 FYEKMQ come from the germline V gene (reference sequence). V dropped 4 bases and J dropped 2; count of bases not matched to a gene: 4. CDR3 loop: CASSYRQGNTGELFF. In DNA, the CDR3 is TGTGCCAGCAGCTACCGACAGGGAAACACCGGGGAGCTGTTTTTT.

This clone was observed a handful of times. The chain employs TRBV2 and TRBJ1-2, with D possibly matching TRBD1 (6 bases). Germline V gene data show CDR1 as SNHLY and CDR2 as FYNNEI. The ends were cut back, 5 bases at V and 2 bases at J, with 12 bases in the middle. This CDR3 has 14 residues. The CDR3 DNA reads TGTGCCAGCAGTCCCGGGACATCGAACTATGGCTACACCTTC. This codes for CASSPGTSNYGYTF.

The chain carries TRBV7-2 and TRBJ2-1, with 8 bases lining up with TRBD2. V dropped 1 base and J dropped 6; count of bases not matched to a gene: 8. CDR1 is SGHTA and CDR2 is FQGNSA in the germline V gene. The CDR3 has 16 amino acids. CDR3 sequence (DNA): TGTGCCAGCAGCTTAGAATGGGCGGGAGGCCGCAATGAGCAGTTCTTC. Protein: CASSLEWAGGRNEQFF.